This T cell receptor (beta chain) was recorded in a study of blood T cell repertoires in COVID-19. As for the study in general: Sources were T cells, B-cell-depleted T cells, or PBMCs; the material itself was cDNA or gDNA.

Germline V lookup: CDR1 SGHRS, CDR2 YFSETQ. Trimming stripped 2 bases from V and 3 bases from J, with 18 bases between. This CDR3 has 16 residues. In the authors' workflow: Using reference gene primer amplification, nucleated cell counts were estimated. Method: immunoSEQ multiplex PCR; TCRdb's copy keeps in-frame clones and lacks some. That table furnishes V, J and clone size, whereas the DNA furnished D and trimming. The sample carries more than 85,000 clones, more than 90% recorded once. This clone was seen once. Sequenced material: peripheral blood. This clonotype was obtained from a man aged 55 to 70 with acute or convalescent COVID-19. The V call is TRBV5-1, the J call TRBJ2-7; TRBD2 might be the D (5 bases). The CDR3 DNA reads as TGCGCCAGCAGCTTCCCCTGGTCCAGCGGCCGCTACGAGCAGTACTTC. This sequence encodes CASSFPWSSGRYEQYF.